The rows below give T cell receptor beta chains drawn from one sample of a study of cytomegalovirus exposure and HLA in healthy donors. TCRdb's table, derived via immunoSEQ multiplex PCR, lists solely in-frame clones and lacks some. The table counts some 150,000 clones; 2% to 2.5% lies in the top ten. The sequenced material came from PBMCs. All receptors come from a woman between 18 and 29 years old in good health and CMV-seronegative. CDR3s include the opening cysteine and the closing phenylalanine or tryptophan. The order of the fields is D gene, J gene, V gene, CDR3 DNA, CDR3 protein. A D gene is named only where the DNA matches it firmly.

d_call: NA
j_call: TRBJ1-1
v_call: TRBV30
cdr3_nt: TGTGCCTGGAGGTGGAGGGGCGCCACTGAAGCTTTCTTT
cdr3_aa: CAWRWRGATEAFF

d_call: NA
j_call: TRBJ2-1
v_call: TRBV10-1
cdr3_nt: TGCGCCAGCAGTGAGCCCCGGGGTGCGAGCTACAATGAGCAGTTCTTC
cdr3_aa: CASSEPRGASYNEQFF

d_call: NA
j_call: TRBJ1-1
v_call: TRBV5-1
cdr3_nt: TGCGCCAGCAGCTTGGGCAGATCCAACACTGAAGCTTTCTTT
cdr3_aa: CASSLGRSNTEAFF

d_call: NA
j_call: TRBJ2-3
v_call: TRBV19
cdr3_nt: TGTGCCAGTAGTACCTCGACGGAGGCAGATACGCAGTATTTT
cdr3_aa: CASSTSTEADTQYF

d_call: NA
j_call: TRBJ1-1
v_call: TRBV5-5
cdr3_nt: TGTGCCAGCAGCTTGCTAGGAGAAGCTTTCTTT
cdr3_aa: CASSLLGEAFF

d_call: TRBD2
j_call: TRBJ2-3
v_call: TRBV9
cdr3_nt: TGTGCCAGCAGCTTTGCGGGAGGCGGCACAGATACGCAGTATTTT
cdr3_aa: CASSFAGGGTDTQYF

d_call: NA
j_call: TRBJ2-7
v_call: TRBV6-5
cdr3_nt: TGTGCCAGCAAGCTAGGCCCCACCTACGAGCAGTACTTC
cdr3_aa: CASKLGPTYEQYF

d_call: TRBD2
j_call: TRBJ2-5
v_call: TRBV5-1
cdr3_nt: TGCGCCAGCAGCCCCATGACTAGCGGGAGGGAAGAGACCCAGTACTTC
cdr3_aa: CASSPMTSGREETQYF

d_call: TRBD2
j_call: TRBJ2-5
v_call: TRBV6-5
cdr3_nt: TGTGCCAGCAGTTTCTGGACTAGTCTCTATGAGACCCAGTACTTC
cdr3_aa: CASSFWTSLYETQYF

d_call: TRBD1
j_call: TRBJ1-1
v_call: TRBV15
cdr3_nt: TGTGCCACCAGCAGAGATCAGGCAGGGGGGACTGAAGCTTTCTTT
cdr3_aa: CATSRDQAGGTEAFF

d_call: NA
j_call: TRBJ2-5
v_call: TRBV4-3
cdr3_nt: TGCGCCAGCAGCCAAGCCGCCGGTTGGGAGACCCAGTACTTC
cdr3_aa: CASSQAAGWETQYF

d_call: NA
j_call: TRBJ2-7
v_call: TRBV7-6
cdr3_nt: TGTGCCAGCAGTTTGAGACAGACCTCCTACGAGCAGTACTTC
cdr3_aa: CASSLRQTSYEQYF

d_call: NA
j_call: TRBJ1-5
v_call: TRBV25-1
cdr3_nt: TGTGCCAGCAGTGATTCGGCAGGGGATTTTTTCAATCAGCCCCAGCATTTT
cdr3_aa: CASSDSAGDFFNQPQHF

d_call: NA
j_call: TRBJ2-2
v_call: TRBV6-5
cdr3_nt: TGTGCCAGCAGCGACTGGCGGAACACCGGGGAGCTGTTTTTT
cdr3_aa: CASSDWRNTGELFF

d_call: NA
j_call: TRBJ2-4
v_call: TRBV7-2
cdr3_nt: TGTGCCAGCAGCTTTGCCCGGCAGGGGGGAAACATTCAGTACTTC
cdr3_aa: CASSFARQGGNIQYF

d_call: NA
j_call: TRBJ1-2
v_call: TRBV27
cdr3_nt: TGTGCCAGCAGTTTATCTGGACTTGGAGGCTACACCTTC
cdr3_aa: CASSLSGLGGYTF

d_call: TRBD1
j_call: TRBJ1-4
v_call: TRBV5-1
cdr3_nt: TGCGCCAGCACTACTAGGACAGGCGGTAATGAAAAACTGTTTTTT
cdr3_aa: CASTTRTGGNEKLFF

d_call: NA
j_call: TRBJ1-5
v_call: TRBV6-1
cdr3_nt: TGTGCCAGCAGTGAATTAGGAGCCTCGGAGCCCCAGCATTTT
cdr3_aa: CASSELGASEPQHF

d_call: TRBD2
j_call: TRBJ2-7
v_call: TRBV10-3
cdr3_nt: TGTGCCATCAGTATTAGCGGGCTCGGGAGCGAGCAGTACTTC
cdr3_aa: CAISISGLGSEQYF

d_call: NA
j_call: TRBJ2-3
v_call: TRBV27
cdr3_nt: TGTGCCAGCAGTCCCCTAGGAACAGATACGCAGTATTTT
cdr3_aa: CASSPLGTDTQYF

d_call: NA
j_call: TRBJ1-4
v_call: TRBV7-2
cdr3_nt: TGTGCCAGCAGCTATCAGGGGAGTAATGAAAAACTGTTTTTT
cdr3_aa: CASSYQGSNEKLFF

d_call: NA
j_call: TRBJ1-1
v_call: TRBV2
cdr3_nt: TGTGCCAGCAGAGGAGGAGAGGAGAGCGCTGAAGCTTTCTTT
cdr3_aa: CASRGGEESAEAFF

d_call: TRBD1
j_call: TRBJ2-6
v_call: TRBV7-9
cdr3_nt: TGTGCCAGCAGCTCCGGGACAGGGGGCTCTGGGGCCAACGTCCTGACTTTC
cdr3_aa: CASSSGTGGSGANVLTF

d_call: NA
j_call: TRBJ2-5
v_call: TRBV9
cdr3_nt: TGTGCCAGCAGCGTAGGGATGGGGCAAGAGACCCAGCACTTC
cdr3_aa: CASSVGMGQETQHF

d_call: TRBD1
j_call: TRBJ1-2
v_call: TRBV6-1
cdr3_nt: TGTGCCAGCAGTGAGACCGAGACAGGGAGGTATGGCTACACCTTC
cdr3_aa: CASSETETGRYGYTF

d_call: NA
j_call: TRBJ2-3
v_call: TRBV6-4
cdr3_nt: TGTGCCAGCAGTGACGGGCAGGGAAGCACAGATACGCAGTATTTT
cdr3_aa: CASSDGQGSTDTQYF

d_call: TRBD1
j_call: TRBJ1-5
v_call: TRBV19
cdr3_nt: TGTGCCAGTAGGATTACCCCGACAGGGAGCAATCAGCCCCAGCATTTT
cdr3_aa: CASRITPTGSNQPQHF

d_call: TRBD1
j_call: TRBJ1-1
v_call: TRBV19
cdr3_nt: TGTGCCAGTAGTATCCCATACAGGGGGCGAGGGAACACTGAAGCTTTCTTT
cdr3_aa: CASSIPYRGRGNTEAFF

d_call: NA
j_call: TRBJ2-2
v_call: TRBV30
cdr3_nt: TGTGCCTGGAGAACAGGGCGAGACGGGGAGCTGTTTTTT
cdr3_aa: CAWRTGRDGELFF

d_call: NA
j_call: TRBJ2-1
v_call: TRBV7-7
cdr3_nt: TGTGCCAGCAGCTTAGCCGGAGTGGAAAATGAGCAGTTCTTC
cdr3_aa: CASSLAGVENEQFF

d_call: TRBD1
j_call: TRBJ1-1
v_call: TRBV5-4
cdr3_nt: TGTGCCAGCAGCAGGACAGGGGGCACAGGCGCTTTCTTT
cdr3_aa: CASSRTGGTGAFF

d_call: NA
j_call: TRBJ1-5
v_call: TRBV6-5
cdr3_nt: TGTGCCAGCGCCCCAAGCGGGGGCAATCAGCCCCAGCATTTT
cdr3_aa: CASAPSGGNQPQHF

d_call: NA
j_call: TRBJ1-1
v_call: TRBV19
cdr3_nt: TGTGCCAGTATCGCGATTGAGAACACTGAAGCTTTCTTT
cdr3_aa: CASIAIENTEAFF

d_call: TRBD1
j_call: TRBJ1-1
v_call: TRBV29-1
cdr3_nt: TGCAGCGTCCGGACAGGGGGCTTGAACACTGAAGCTTTCTTT
cdr3_aa: CSVRTGGLNTEAFF

d_call: TRBD2
j_call: TRBJ2-1
v_call: TRBV29-1
cdr3_nt: TGCAGCGTTCCCCTAGCGGGAGGATGGGATGAGCAGTTCTTC
cdr3_aa: CSVPLAGGWDEQFF

d_call: NA
j_call: TRBJ1-2
v_call: TRBV30
cdr3_nt: TGTGCCTGGGACATCAACTATGGCTACACCTTC
cdr3_aa: CAWDINYGYTF

d_call: NA
j_call: TRBJ1-2
v_call: TRBV28
cdr3_nt: TGTGCCAGCAGTTACCTAGAGGGAAACTATGGCTACACCTTC
cdr3_aa: CASSYLEGNYGYTF

d_call: TRBD2
j_call: TRBJ2-1
v_call: TRBV7-9
cdr3_nt: TGTGCCAGCAGCTCGACTAGCGGGAGGGCCACGTACAATGAGCAGTTCTTC
cdr3_aa: CASSSTSGRATYNEQFF

d_call: TRBD1
j_call: TRBJ2-7
v_call: TRBV5-4
cdr3_nt: TGTGCCAGCAGCTCCCGGACAGGAACCTACGAGCAGTACTTC
cdr3_aa: CASSSRTGTYEQYF

d_call: NA
j_call: TRBJ1-2
v_call: TRBV19
cdr3_nt: TGTGCCACCCAAATCTACGCGTACACACAGGGAGGCTACACCTTC
cdr3_aa: CATQIYAYTQGGYTF

d_call: NA
j_call: TRBJ1-2
v_call: TRBV14
cdr3_nt: TGTGCCAGCAGCCAAGATCGCACAGGGAACTATGGCTACACCTTC
cdr3_aa: CASSQDRTGNYGYTF

d_call: TRBD1
j_call: TRBJ2-5
v_call: TRBV6-5
cdr3_nt: TGTACCAGCAGTTACTCTCGAATCCAGGGGGAGGAGACCCAGTACTTC
cdr3_aa: CTSSYSRIQGEETQYF

d_call: NA
j_call: TRBJ2-6
v_call: TRBV27
cdr3_nt: TGTGCCAGCAGTTTCGGGGGGCCTGGGGCCAACGTCCTGACTTTC
cdr3_aa: CASSFGGPGANVLTF

d_call: NA
j_call: TRBJ2-1
v_call: TRBV5-1
cdr3_nt: TGCGCCAGCAGCTTGAGGCAGGGGAGCTACAATGAGCAGTTCTTC
cdr3_aa: CASSLRQGSYNEQFF

d_call: TRBD1
j_call: TRBJ2-5
v_call: TRBV6-1
cdr3_nt: TGTGCCAGCAGTGTTGGACAGGAGCAAGAGACCCAGTACTTC
cdr3_aa: CASSVGQEQETQYF

d_call: NA
j_call: TRBJ1-3
v_call: TRBV23-1
cdr3_nt: TGCGCCAGCATGAGAACCTCTGGAAACACCATATATTTT
cdr3_aa: CASMRTSGNTIYF

d_call: TRBD2
j_call: TRBJ2-1
v_call: TRBV19
cdr3_nt: TGTGCCAGTAGGATTAGCGGGAGCTCCTACAATGAGCAGTTCTTC
cdr3_aa: CASRISGSSYNEQFF

d_call: TRBD2
j_call: TRBJ2-2
v_call: TRBV30
cdr3_nt: TGTTCCTGGGGCAGGGGTTTCGCGAGCGGGAGAATAACCGGGGAGCTGTTTTTT
cdr3_aa: CSWGRGFASGRITGELFF

d_call: NA
j_call: TRBJ2-1
v_call: TRBV7-9
cdr3_nt: TGTGCCAGCAGTCCCCCTGTGTCGGGAGCCAAACTTTCCTACAATGAGCAGTTCTTC
cdr3_aa: CASSPPVSGAKLSYNEQFF

d_call: NA
j_call: TRBJ1-1
v_call: TRBV27
cdr3_nt: TGTGCCAGCAGGCGAGGGGGTAACACTGAAGCTTTCTTT
cdr3_aa: CASRRGGNTEAFF

d_call: NA
j_call: TRBJ2-3
v_call: TRBV6-1
cdr3_nt: TGTGCCAGCAGTGAGGGCAGGGGCACAGATACGCAGTATTTT
cdr3_aa: CASSEGRGTDTQYF

d_call: TRBD2
j_call: TRBJ2-7
v_call: TRBV18
cdr3_nt: TGTGCCAGCTCACCACCCAGACTAGCTAGCTCCTACGAGCAGTACTTC
cdr3_aa: CASSPPRLASSYEQYF

d_call: TRBD1
j_call: TRBJ2-2
v_call: TRBV30
cdr3_nt: TGTGCCTGGAATCGACAGGGTACAATCACCGGGGAGCTGTTTTTT
cdr3_aa: CAWNRQGTITGELFF

d_call: NA
j_call: TRBJ1-5
v_call: TRBV7-8
cdr3_nt: TGTGCCAGCAGCCAAAACCCCCTCCTGGGACGAACGGGAGGTCAGCCCCAGCATTTT
cdr3_aa: CASSQNPLLGRTGGQPQHF

d_call: NA
j_call: TRBJ1-5
v_call: TRBV28
cdr3_nt: TGTGCCAGCAGTTTTGGATTAGCCCAGGGTCAGCCCCAGCATTTT
cdr3_aa: CASSFGLAQGQPQHF

d_call: NA
j_call: TRBJ1-2
v_call: TRBV27
cdr3_nt: TGTGCCAGCAGTACCGGAGGGGTGGATGGCTACACCTTC
cdr3_aa: CASSTGGVDGYTF

d_call: NA
j_call: TRBJ2-3
v_call: TRBV6-4
cdr3_nt: TGTGCCAGCAGTGAAGGGAGCTTCACAGATACGCAGTATTTT
cdr3_aa: CASSEGSFTDTQYF

d_call: NA
j_call: TRBJ2-7
v_call: TRBV7-9
cdr3_nt: TGTGCCAGCAGCTTAGGACAAGGCAGGGCCCTCTTC
cdr3_aa: CASSLGQGRALF